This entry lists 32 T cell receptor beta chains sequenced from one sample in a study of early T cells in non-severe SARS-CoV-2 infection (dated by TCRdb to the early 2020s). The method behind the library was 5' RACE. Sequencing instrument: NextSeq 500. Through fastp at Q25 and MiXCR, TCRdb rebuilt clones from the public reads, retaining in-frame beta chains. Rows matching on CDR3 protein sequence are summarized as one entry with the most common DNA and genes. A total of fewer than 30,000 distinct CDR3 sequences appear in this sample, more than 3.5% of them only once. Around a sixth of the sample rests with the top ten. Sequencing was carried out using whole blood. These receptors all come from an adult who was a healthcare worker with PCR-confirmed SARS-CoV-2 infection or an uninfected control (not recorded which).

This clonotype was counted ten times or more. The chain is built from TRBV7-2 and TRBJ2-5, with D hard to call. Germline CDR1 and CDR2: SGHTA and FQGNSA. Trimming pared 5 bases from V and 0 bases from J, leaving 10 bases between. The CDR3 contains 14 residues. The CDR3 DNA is TGTGCCAGCAGCATAGGGTACAACCAAGAGACCCAGTACTTC. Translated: CASSIGYNQETQYF. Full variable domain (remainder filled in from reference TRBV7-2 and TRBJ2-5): GAGVSQSPSNKVTEKGKDVELRCDPISGHTALYWYRQSLGQGLEFLIYFQGNSAPDKSGLPSDRFSAERTGGSVSTLTIQRTQQEDSAVYLCASSIGYNQETQYFGPGTRLLVL.

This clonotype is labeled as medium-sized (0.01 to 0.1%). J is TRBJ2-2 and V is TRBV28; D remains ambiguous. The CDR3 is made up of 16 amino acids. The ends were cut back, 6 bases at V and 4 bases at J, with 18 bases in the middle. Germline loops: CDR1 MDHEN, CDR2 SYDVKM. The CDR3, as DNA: TGTGCCAGCAGCCTACGGTCAGGTTCGGGCACCGGGGAGCTGTTTTTT. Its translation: CASSLRSGSGTGELFF.

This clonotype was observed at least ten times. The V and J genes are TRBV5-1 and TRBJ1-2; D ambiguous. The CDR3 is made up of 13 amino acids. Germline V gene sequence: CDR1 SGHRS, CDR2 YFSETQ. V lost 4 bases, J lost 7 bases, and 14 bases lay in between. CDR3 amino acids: CASSLNGITGYTF. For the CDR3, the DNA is TGCGCCAGCAGCCTGAACGGGATCACTGGCTACACCTTC.

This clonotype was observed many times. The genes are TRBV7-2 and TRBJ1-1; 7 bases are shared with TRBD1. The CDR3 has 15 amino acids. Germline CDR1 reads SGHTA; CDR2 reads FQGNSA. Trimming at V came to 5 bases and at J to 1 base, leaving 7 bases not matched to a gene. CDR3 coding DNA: TGTGCCAGCAGCCCCCAGACAGGGCGGAACACTGAAGCTTTCTTT. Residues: CASSPQTGRNTEAFF.

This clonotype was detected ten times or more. The CDR3 nucleotides are TGCGCCAGCAGCCACCAGGGACTAGCCAAAAACATTCAGTACTTC. Its protein is CASSHQGLAKNIQYF. The genes are TRBV4-3 and TRBJ2-4; D is possibly TRBD2 (6 bases). Germline CDR1 and CDR2: LGHNA and YSLEER. V was clipped by 3 bases and J by 0 bases, with 9 bases between them. This CDR3 spans 15 amino acids.

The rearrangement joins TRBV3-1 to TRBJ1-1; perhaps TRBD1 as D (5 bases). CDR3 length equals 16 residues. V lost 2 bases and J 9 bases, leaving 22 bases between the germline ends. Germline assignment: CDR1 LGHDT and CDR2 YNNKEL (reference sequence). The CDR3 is CASSQLSGPHLTQAFF. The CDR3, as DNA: TGTGCCAGCAGCCAATTGTCGGGGCCCCACCTAACTCAAGCTTTCTTT. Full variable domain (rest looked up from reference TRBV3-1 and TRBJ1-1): DTAVSQTPKYLVTQMGNDKSIKCEQNLGHDTMYWYKQDSKKFLKIMFSYNNKELIINETVPNRFSPKSPDKAHLNLHINSLELGDSAVYFCASSQLSGPHLTQAFFGQGTRLTVV.

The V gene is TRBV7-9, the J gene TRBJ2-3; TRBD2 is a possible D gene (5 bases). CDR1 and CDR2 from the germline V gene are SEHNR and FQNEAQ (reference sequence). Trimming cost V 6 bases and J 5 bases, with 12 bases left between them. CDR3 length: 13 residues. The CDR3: CASSTQGGDTQYF. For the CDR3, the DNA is TGTGCCAGCAGTACCCAAGGAGGAGATACGCAGTATTTT.

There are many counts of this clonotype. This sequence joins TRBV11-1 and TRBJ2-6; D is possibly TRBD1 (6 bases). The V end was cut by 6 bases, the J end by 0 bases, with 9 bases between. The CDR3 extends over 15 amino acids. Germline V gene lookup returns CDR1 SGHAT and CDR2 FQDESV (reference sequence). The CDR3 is CASSGQSSGANVLTF. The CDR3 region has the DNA TGTGCCAGCAGTGGACAGAGCTCTGGGGCCAACGTCCTGACTTTC.

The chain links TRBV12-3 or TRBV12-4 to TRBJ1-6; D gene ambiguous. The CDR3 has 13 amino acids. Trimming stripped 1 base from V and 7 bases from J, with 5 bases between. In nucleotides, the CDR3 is TGTGCCAGCAGTTTAGGGGAGAATTCACCCCTCCACTTT. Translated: CASSLGENSPLHF.

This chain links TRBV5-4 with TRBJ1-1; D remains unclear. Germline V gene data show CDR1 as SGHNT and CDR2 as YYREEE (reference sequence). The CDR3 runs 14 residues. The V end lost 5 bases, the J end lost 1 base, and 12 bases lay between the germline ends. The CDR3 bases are TGTGCCAGCAGAAGGGAGATGGGGAACACTGAAGCTTTCTTT. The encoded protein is CASRREMGNTEAFF.

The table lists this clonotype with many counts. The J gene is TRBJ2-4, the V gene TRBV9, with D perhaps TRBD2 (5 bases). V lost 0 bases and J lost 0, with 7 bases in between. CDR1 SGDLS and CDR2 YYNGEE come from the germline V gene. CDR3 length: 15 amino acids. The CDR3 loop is CASSVEGLAKNIQYF. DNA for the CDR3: TGTGCCAGCAGCGTAGAAGGACTAGCCAAAAACATTCAGTACTTC.

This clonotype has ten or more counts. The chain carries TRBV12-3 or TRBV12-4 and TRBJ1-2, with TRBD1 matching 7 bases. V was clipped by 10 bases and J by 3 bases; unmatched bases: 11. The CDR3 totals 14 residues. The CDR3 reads CATRASGTDYGYTF. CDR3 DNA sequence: TGTGCCACCCGAGCGTCCGGGACAGACTATGGCTACACCTTC.

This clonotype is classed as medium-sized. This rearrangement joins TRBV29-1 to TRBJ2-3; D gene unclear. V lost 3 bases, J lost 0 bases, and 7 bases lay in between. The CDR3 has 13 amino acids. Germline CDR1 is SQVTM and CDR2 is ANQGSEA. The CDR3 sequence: CSVEQLSTDTQYF. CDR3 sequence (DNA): TGCAGCGTTGAGCAGTTGAGCACAGATACGCAGTATTTT.

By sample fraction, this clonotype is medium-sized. In nucleotides, the CDR3 is TGTGCCAGCAGCCGGAGCTCTGGAAACACCATATATTTT. Translating gives CASSRSSGNTIYF. The genes are TRBV7-2 and TRBJ1-3, with D unresolved. The CDR3 consists of 13 residues. V gave up 5 bases and J gave up 0 bases, with 5 bases separating them. Per germline, CDR1 SGHTA and CDR2 FQGNSA.

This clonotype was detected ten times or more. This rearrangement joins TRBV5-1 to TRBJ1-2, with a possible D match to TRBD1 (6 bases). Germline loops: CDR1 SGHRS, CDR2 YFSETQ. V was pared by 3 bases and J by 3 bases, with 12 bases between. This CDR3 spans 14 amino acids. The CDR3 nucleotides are TGCGCCAGCAGCTCCACCGCAGGGGACTATGGCTACACCTTC. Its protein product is CASSSTAGDYGYTF.

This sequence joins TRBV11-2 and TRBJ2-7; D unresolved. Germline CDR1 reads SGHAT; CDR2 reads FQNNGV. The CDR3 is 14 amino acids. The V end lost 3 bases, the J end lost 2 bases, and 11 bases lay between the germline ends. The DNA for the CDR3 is TGTGCCAGCAGCTTGACCACCTACGCCTACGAGCAGTACTTC. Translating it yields CASSLTTYAYEQYF.

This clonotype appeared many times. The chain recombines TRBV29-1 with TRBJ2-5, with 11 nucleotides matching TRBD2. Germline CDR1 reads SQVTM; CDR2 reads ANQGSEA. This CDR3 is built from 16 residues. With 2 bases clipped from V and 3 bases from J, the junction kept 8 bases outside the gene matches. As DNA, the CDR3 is TGCAGCGTTGAACCCCGACTAGCGGGAACAGAAGAGACCCAGTACTTC. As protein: CSVEPRLAGTEETQYF.

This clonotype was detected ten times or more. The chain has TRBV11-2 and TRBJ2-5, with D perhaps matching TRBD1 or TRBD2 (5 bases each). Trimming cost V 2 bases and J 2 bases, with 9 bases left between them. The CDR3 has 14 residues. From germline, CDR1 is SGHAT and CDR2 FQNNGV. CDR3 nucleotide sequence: TGTGCCAGCAGCTTAAGGGACGCACAAGAGACCCAGTACTTC. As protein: CASSLRDAQETQYF.

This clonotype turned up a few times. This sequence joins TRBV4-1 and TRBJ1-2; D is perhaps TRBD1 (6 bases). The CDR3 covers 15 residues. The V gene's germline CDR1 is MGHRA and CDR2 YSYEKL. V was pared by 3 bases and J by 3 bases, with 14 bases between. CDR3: CASSQNRDKDYGYTF. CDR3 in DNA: TGCGCCAGCAGCCAGAACCGGGACAAAGACTATGGCTACACCTTC.

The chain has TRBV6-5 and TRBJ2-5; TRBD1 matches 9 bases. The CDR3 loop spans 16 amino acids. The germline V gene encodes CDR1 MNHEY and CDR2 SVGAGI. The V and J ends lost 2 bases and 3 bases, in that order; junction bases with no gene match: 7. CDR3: CASSYGGDRAKETQYF. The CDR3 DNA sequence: TGTGCCAGCAGTTACGGGGGGGACAGGGCAAAAGAGACCCAGTACTTC.

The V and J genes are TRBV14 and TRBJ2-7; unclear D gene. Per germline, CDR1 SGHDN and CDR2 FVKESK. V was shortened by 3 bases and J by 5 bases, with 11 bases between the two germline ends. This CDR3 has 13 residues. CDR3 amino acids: CASSQPNRNEQYF. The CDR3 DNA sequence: TGTGCCAGCAGCCAGCCTAACAGAAACGAGCAGTACTTC.

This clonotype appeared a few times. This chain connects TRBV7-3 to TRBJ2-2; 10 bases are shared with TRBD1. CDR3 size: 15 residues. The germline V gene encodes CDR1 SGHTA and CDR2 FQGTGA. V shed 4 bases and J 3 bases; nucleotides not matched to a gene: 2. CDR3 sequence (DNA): TGTGCCAGCAGCTCCGGGACAGGGGACACCGGGGAGCTGTTTTTT. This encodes CASSSGTGDTGELFF.

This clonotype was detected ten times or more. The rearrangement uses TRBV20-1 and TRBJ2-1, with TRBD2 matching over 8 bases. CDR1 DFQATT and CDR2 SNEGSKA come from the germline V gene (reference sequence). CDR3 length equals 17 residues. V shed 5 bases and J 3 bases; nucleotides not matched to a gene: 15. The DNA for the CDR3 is TGCAGTGCTCTAAAAGGACTAGCTGGTTTCGTCTACAATGAGCAGTTCTTC. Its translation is CSALKGLAGFVYNEQFF.

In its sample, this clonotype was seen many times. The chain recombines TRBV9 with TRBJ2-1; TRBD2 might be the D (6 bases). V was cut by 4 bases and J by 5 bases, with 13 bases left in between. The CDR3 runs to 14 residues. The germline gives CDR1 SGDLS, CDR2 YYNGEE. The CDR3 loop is CASSPVGGHNEQFF. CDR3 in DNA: TGTGCCAGCAGCCCTGTGGGGGGACACAATGAGCAGTTCTTC. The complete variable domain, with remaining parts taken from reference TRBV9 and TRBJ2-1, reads DSGVTQTPKHLITATGQRVTLRCSPRSGDLSVYWYQQSLDQGLQFLIQYYNGEERAKGNILERFSAQQFPDLHSELNLSSLELGDSALYFCASSPVGGHNEQFFGPGTRLTVL.

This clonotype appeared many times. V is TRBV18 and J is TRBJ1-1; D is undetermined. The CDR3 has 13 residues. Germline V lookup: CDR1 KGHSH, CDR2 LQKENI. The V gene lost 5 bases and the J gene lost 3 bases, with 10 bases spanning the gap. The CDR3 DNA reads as TGTGCCAGCTCATCGGCCCTGGACACTGAAGCTTTCTTT. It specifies CASSSALDTEAFF.

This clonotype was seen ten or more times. Here the CDR3 DNA reads TGTGCCAGCAGGCGGACAGGGGCTGACACCGGGGAGCTGTTTTTT. Translation: CASRRTGADTGELFF. The chain has TRBV2 and TRBJ2-2, with 9 bases lining up with TRBD1. The junction had 5 bases not matched to a gene; V was cut back by 6 bases and J by 3 bases. This CDR3 region has 15 residues. Looked up from germline, CDR1 is SNHLY and CDR2 is FYNNEI.

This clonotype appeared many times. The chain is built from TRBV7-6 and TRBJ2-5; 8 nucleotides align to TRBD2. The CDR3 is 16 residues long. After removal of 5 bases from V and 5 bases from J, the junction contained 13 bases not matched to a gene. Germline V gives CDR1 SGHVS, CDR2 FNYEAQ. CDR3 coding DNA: TGTGCCAGCAGCCCCGCCCCGGCGGGAGGCCAGGAGACCCAGTACTTC. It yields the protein CASSPAPAGGQETQYF.

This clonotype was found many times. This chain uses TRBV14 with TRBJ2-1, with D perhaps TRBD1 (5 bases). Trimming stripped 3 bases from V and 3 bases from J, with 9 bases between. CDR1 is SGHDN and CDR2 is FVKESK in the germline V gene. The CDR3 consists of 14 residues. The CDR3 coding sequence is TGTGCCAGCAGCCACCCACAGGTCTACAATGAGCAGTTCTTC. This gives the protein CASSHPQVYNEQFF.

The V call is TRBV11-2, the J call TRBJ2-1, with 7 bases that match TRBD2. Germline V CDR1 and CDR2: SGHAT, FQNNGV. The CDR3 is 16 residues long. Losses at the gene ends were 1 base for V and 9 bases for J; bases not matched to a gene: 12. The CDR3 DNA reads TGTGCCAGCAGCTTAGCGGGGAGGGCGGGAGAGCGTGAGCAGTTCTTC. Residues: CASSLAGRAGEREQFF.

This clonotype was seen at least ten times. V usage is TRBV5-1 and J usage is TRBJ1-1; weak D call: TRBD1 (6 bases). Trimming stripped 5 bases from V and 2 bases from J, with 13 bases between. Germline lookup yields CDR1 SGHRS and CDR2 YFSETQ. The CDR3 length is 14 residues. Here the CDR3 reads CASRIGTHNTEAFF. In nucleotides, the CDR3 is TGCGCCAGCAGGATTGGGACACACAACACTGAAGCTTTCTTT.

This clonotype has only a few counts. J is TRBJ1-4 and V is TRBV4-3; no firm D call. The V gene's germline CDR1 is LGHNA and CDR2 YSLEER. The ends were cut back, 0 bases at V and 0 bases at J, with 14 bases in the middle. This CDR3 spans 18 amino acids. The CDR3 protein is CASSQDLRAPATNEKLFF. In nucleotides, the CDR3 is TGCGCCAGCAGCCAAGATCTTCGGGCTCCTGCAACTAATGAAAAACTGTTTTTT.

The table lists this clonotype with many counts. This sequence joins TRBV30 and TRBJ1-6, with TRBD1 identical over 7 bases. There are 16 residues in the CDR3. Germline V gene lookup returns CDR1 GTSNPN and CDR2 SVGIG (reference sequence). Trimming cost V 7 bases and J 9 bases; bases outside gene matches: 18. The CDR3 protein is CALQGGLSRGGSPLHF. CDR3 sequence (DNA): TGTGCCTTGCAAGGGGGCCTGTCCCGCGGTGGTTCACCCCTCCACTTT.